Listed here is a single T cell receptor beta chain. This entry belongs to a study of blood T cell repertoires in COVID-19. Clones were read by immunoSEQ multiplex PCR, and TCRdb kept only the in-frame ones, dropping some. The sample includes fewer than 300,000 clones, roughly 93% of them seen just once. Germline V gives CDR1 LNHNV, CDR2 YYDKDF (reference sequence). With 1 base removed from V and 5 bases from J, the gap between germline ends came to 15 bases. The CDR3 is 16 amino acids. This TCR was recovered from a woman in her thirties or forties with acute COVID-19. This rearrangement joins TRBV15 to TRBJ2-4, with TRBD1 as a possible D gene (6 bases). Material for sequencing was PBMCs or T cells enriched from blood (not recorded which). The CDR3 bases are TGTGCCACCAGCAGAGGAGGGGGTCTGAGAGAAAACATTCAGTACTTC. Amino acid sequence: CATSRGGGLRENIQYF.